The 27 T cell receptor beta chains below come from one sample, sequenced in a study of vaccination and CD4 T cells after COVID-19. An Oncomine TCR Beta short-read assay was used to sequence the DNA from cultured CD4+ T cells. MiXCR, run by TCRdb on the PCR reads, gives a single entry per CDR3 protein. The sample yields 5,500 to 7,500 distinct CDR3 sequences, under 65% seen once. Treatment: approximately 10-day PBMC culture with coronavirus spike peptide pools or control peptides (ViraFEST assay). During the years 2011-2018, before the COVID-19 pandemic, the unexposed donor's CD4+ T cells were collected. Their antigen targets remain unknown. The sequencing sample was made of CD4+ T cells from blood, cultured in vitro. The origin of the receptors is a human donor in good health.

V usage is TRBV18 and J usage is TRBJ1-1, with TRBD1 matching 9 bases. Germline values: CDR1 KGHSH, CDR2 LQKENI. Trimming at V came to 2 bases and at J to 0 bases, leaving 4 bases not matched to a gene. The CDR3 totals 16 residues. This CDR3 is CASSPRQGEMNTEAFF. The CDR3, as DNA: TGTGCCAGCTCACCAAGACAGGGGGAGATGAACACTGAAGCTTTCTTT.

This sequence joins TRBV30 and TRBJ1-2; maybe TRBD1 (5 bases). The length of the CDR3 is 12 residues. V lost 1 base, J lost 5 bases, and 8 bases lay in between. The V gene's germline CDR1 is GTSNPN and CDR2 SVGIG (reference sequence). CDR3: CAWSGGDYGYTF. In DNA, the CDR3 is TGTGCCTGGAGTGGGGGGGATTATGGCTACACCTTC.

This chain connects TRBV29-1 to TRBJ2-5; tentative D call: TRBD1 (6 bases). The CDR3 runs to 12 residues. V shed 3 bases and J shed 5 bases, with 10 bases lying between them. Germline-derived CDR1 and CDR2 are SQVTM and ANQGSEA. The CDR3 region has the DNA TGCAGCGTTGATTGGGGGCTGGAGACCCAGTACTTC. Amino acid sequence: CSVDWGLETQYF. The whole variable domain, filled in from reference TRBV29-1 and TRBJ2-5, reads SAVISQKPSRDICQRGTSLTIQCQVDSQVTMMFWYRQQPGQSLTLIATANQGSEATYESGFVIDKFPISRPNLTFSTLTVSNMSPEDSSIYLCSVDWGLETQYFGPGTRLLVL.

This rearrangement joins TRBV30 to TRBJ2-3; TRBD2 is a possible D gene (5 bases). Trimming removed 0 bases from V and 2 bases from J, with 9 bases in between. This CDR3 has 14 amino acids. The germline gives CDR1 GTSNPN, CDR2 SVGIG (reference sequence). The CDR3 is CAWSVRLATDTQYF. DNA of the CDR3: TGTGCCTGGAGTGTACGGCTAGCCACAGATACGCAGTATTTT.

This rearrangement joins TRBV27 to TRBJ1-6; 8 bases agree with TRBD1. The V gene end was trimmed by 2 bases and the J gene end by 3 bases; junction bases not matched to a gene: 0. The CDR3 contains 15 residues. Looked up from germline, CDR1 is MNHEY and CDR2 is SMNVEV (reference sequence). CDR3 sequence (DNA): TGTGCCAGCAGTTTAGGACAGGGCTATAATTCACCCCTCCACTTT. Residues: CASSLGQGYNSPLHF.

This clonotype was seen a few times. This rearrangement joins TRBV6-4 to TRBJ1-2; D is ambiguous. Germline-derived CDR1 and CDR2 are MRHNA and SNTAGT. The CDR3 length is 17 residues. Trimming removed 0 bases from V and 8 bases from J, with 22 bases in between. The CDR3: CASSDSSLGQTKTGYTF. The CDR3 region has the DNA TGTGCCAGCAGTGACTCTTCGCTGGGCCAGACCAAGACAGGCTACACCTTC.

The V gene is TRBV10-3, the J gene TRBJ1-1, with TRBD1 as a possible D gene (5 bases). There are 12 residues in the CDR3. V was cut by 6 bases and J by 8 bases, with 13 bases left in between. CDR1 is ENHRY, CDR2 SYGVKD, per germline. The CDR3 sequence is CAISATDVEAFF. The CDR3 DNA is TGTGCCATCAGCGCGACAGATGTAGAAGCTTTCTTT.

The genes are TRBV20-1 and TRBJ1-6; D is perhaps TRBD1 (5 bases). Trimming took off 3 bases at V and 8 bases at J, with 14 bases between the two ends. There are 14 residues in the CDR3. Germline V gene lookup returns CDR1 DFQATT and CDR2 SNEGSKA (reference sequence). The CDR3 DNA reads TGCAGTGCTAGGTTCGGGGGTCGGGATTCACCCCTCCACTTT. It is translated as CSARFGGRDSPLHF.

This sequence joins TRBV18 and TRBJ1-6; 9 bases agree with TRBD1. V lost 2 bases, J lost 8 bases, and 7 bases stayed unmatched. The CDR3 is 16 amino acids. From germline, CDR1 is KGHSH and CDR2 LQKENI. The CDR3 loop is CASSPKGTGNDSPLHF. CDR3 in DNA: TGTGCCAGCTCACCAAAGGGGACAGGGAACGATTCACCCCTCCACTTT. The entire variable domain, with the rest obtained from reference TRBV18 and TRBJ1-6, is as follows: NAGVMQNPRHLVRRRGQEARLRCSPMKGHSHVYWYRQLPEEGLKFMVYLQKENIIDESGMPKERFSAEFPKEGPSILRIQQVVRGDSAAYFCASSPKGTGNDSPLHFGNGTRLTVT.

This clonotype was counted a few times. The gene calls are TRBV20-1 and TRBJ2-3, with a tentative D call TRBD2 (6 bases). The CDR3 is 14 amino acids. Germline CDR1 reads DFQATT; CDR2 reads SNEGSKA (reference sequence). V dropped 3 bases and J dropped 1 base, with 11 bases sitting between them. The CDR3: CSASTSGGTDTQYF. The DNA of the CDR3 is TGCAGTGCTAGCACCTCGGGGGGCACAGATACGCAGTATTTT.

This chain links TRBV20-1 with TRBJ2-1; maybe TRBD1 (5 bases). V lost 5 bases and J lost 8, with 10 bases in between. CDR1 is DFQATT and CDR2 is SNEGSKA in the germline V gene (reference sequence). There are 11 residues in the CDR3. CDR3: CSARQGDEQFF. The CDR3 DNA sequence: TGCAGTGCTCGACAAGGGGATGAGCAGTTCTTC.

This clonotype was seen a handful of times. The chain carries TRBV24-1 and TRBJ1-5, with a weak D call TRBD1 (6 bases). The germline V gene has CDR1 KGHDR and CDR2 SFDVKD. The V gene lost 6 bases and the J gene lost 4 bases, with 9 bases spanning the gap. This CDR3 contains 13 residues. This CDR3 reads CATSTGSNQPQHF. CDR3 nucleotides: TGTGCCACCAGTACAGGGTCGAATCAGCCCCAGCATTTT.

This clonotype was seen a few times. This chain connects TRBV7-9 to TRBJ1-5, with D possibly matching TRBD1 (5 bases). V was pared by 5 bases and J by 5 bases, with 10 bases between. The CDR3 is 13 amino acids. The germline V gene encodes CDR1 SEHNR and CDR2 FQNEAQ (reference sequence). CDR3 nucleotide sequence: TGTGCCAGCAGCGACAGCTTGCATCAGCCCCAGCATTTT. It codes for CASSDSLHQPQHF.

This clonotype was counted a few times. V usage is TRBV2 and J usage is TRBJ1-1; D unclear. Germline CDR1 reads SNHLY; CDR2 reads FYNNEI. The CDR3 runs to 13 residues. The germline V and J ends were trimmed by 8 bases and 1 base, with 11 bases remaining between them. CDR3 region: CASAADGNTEAFF. The DNA for the CDR3 is TGTGCCAGCGCTGCGGACGGGAACACTGAAGCTTTCTTT.

This clonotype was seen a single time. The V gene is TRBV6-5, the J gene TRBJ1-3; weak D call: TRBD1 (6 bases). This CDR3 region has 15 residues. V was clipped by 3 bases and J by 2 bases, with 11 bases between them. In germline, CDR1 is MNHEY, CDR2 SVGAGI. CDR3 nucleotide sequence: TGTGCCAGCAGTTATCGGGGGGCGCCTGGAAACACCATATATTTT. Its protein is CASSYRGAPGNTIYF.

This rearrangement joins TRBV9 to TRBJ2-1; perhaps TRBD1 as D (5 bases). The CDR3 has 14 amino acids. Trimming pared 0 bases from V and 5 bases from J, leaving 9 bases between. Germline CDR1 and CDR2: SGDLS and YYNGEE. This CDR3 reads CASSVAGRDNEQFF. The CDR3 nucleotides read TGTGCCAGCAGCGTAGCTGGCAGGGACAATGAGCAGTTCTTC.

This chain connects TRBV7-8 to TRBJ1-3; D uncertain. The length of the CDR3 is 12 residues. V was cut by 1 base and J by 5 bases, with 3 bases left in between. Germline V gene sequence: CDR1 SGHVS, CDR2 FQNEAQ. The CDR3 loop is CASSLGRNTIYF. The CDR3 nucleotides are TGTGCCAGCAGCTTAGGCCGAAACACCATATATTTT.

This chain joins TRBV10-2 and TRBJ2-1; 10 bases map to TRBD2. V dropped 5 bases and J dropped 2; count of bases not matched to a gene: 6. In germline, CDR1 is WSHSY, CDR2 SAAADI. The CDR3 is made up of 16 amino acids. DNA of the CDR3: TGCGCCAGCAGTACCCTAGCGGGGGCAACCTACAATGAGCAGTTCTTC. As protein: CASSTLAGATYNEQFF.

The chain uses TRBV7-2 and TRBJ2-1; D is tentatively TRBD1 or TRBD2 (5 bases each). Trimming cost V 5 bases and J 9 bases, with 14 bases left between them. The CDR3 is 13 residues long. Germline V lookup: CDR1 SGHTA, CDR2 FQGNSA. CDR3 in DNA: TGTGCCAGCAGCAACCCCGGGGCGACTGAGCAGTTCTTC. This gives the protein CASSNPGATEQFF.

The chain joins TRBV29-1 to TRBJ2-7; D remains unclear. The length of the CDR3 is 15 residues. The germline V gene has CDR1 SQVTM and CDR2 ANQGSEA. V lost 3 bases and J lost 3, with 18 bases in between. The CDR3 DNA reads TGCAGCGTTGAGTTCAGACCGAACCTTTACTACGAGCAGTACTTC. Protein: CSVEFRPNLYYEQYF.

The rearrangement joins TRBV2 to TRBJ2-5, with TRBD1 matching 9 bases. Trimming removed 8 bases from V and 2 bases from J; junction bases left unmatched: 3. This CDR3 is 13 amino acids long. Germline V gene sequence: CDR1 SNHLY, CDR2 FYNNEI. This chain's CDR3 is CASGTGIQETQYF. The CDR3 DNA reads TGTGCCAGCGGGACAGGGATACAAGAGACCCAGTACTTC.

The rearrangement joins TRBV7-9 to TRBJ2-2; TRBD2 agrees at 7 bases. This CDR3 contains 17 residues. Germline V lookup: CDR1 SEHNR, CDR2 FQNEAQ (reference sequence). J lost 3 bases, V lost 0 bases, and 7 bases had no gene match. DNA of the CDR3: TGTGCCAGCAGCTTAGCGGCCCTGGGGAGGGACACCGGGGAGCTGTTTTTT. Translated, it gives CASSLAALGRDTGELFF.

The gene calls are TRBV20-1 and TRBJ1-1, with D maybe TRBD1 (6 bases). V was trimmed by 0 bases and J by 11 bases, leaving 16 bases between them. The CDR3 extends over 13 amino acids. Per the germline V gene, CDR1 is DFQATT and CDR2 is SNEGSKA (reference sequence). CDR3 sequence (DNA): TGCAGTGCTAGAGAGGCAGGGGTGCTGAGGGCTTTCTTT. Translating gives CSAREAGVLRAFF.

This chain uses TRBV28 with TRBJ2-5; no firm D call. V was pared by 6 bases and J by 1 base, with 9 bases between. Germline V gene data show CDR1 as MDHEN and CDR2 as SYDVKM. The CDR3 contains 13 residues. The DNA of the CDR3 is TGTGCCAGCAGACCACAAGGCCAAGAGACCCAGTACTTC. It translates to CASRPQGQETQYF.

The chain couples TRBV7-2 to TRBJ2-6, with unresolved D. This CDR3 is built from 14 residues. With 3 bases removed from V and 3 bases from J, the gap between germline ends came to 6 bases. Germline lookup yields CDR1 SGHTA and CDR2 FQGNSA. CDR3 bases: TGTGCCAGCAGCTTGACTCTTGGGGCCAACGTCCTGACTTTC. It yields the protein CASSLTLGANVLTF.

The chain links TRBV30 to TRBJ2-7; D is perhaps TRBD2 (5 bases). Per germline, CDR1 GTSNPN and CDR2 SVGIG (reference sequence). Trimming shortened V by 0 bases and J by 2 bases, and 20 bases separated the two germline ends. The CDR3 consists of 17 residues. The CDR3 here is CAWSVGAGRPKTYEQYF. The CDR3 bases are TGTGCCTGGAGTGTAGGTGCGGGTAGGCCCAAAACCTACGAGCAGTACTTC.

This clonotype has just a few counts. This chain uses TRBV2 with TRBJ1-2; tentatively, D is TRBD1 (5 bases). Trimming cost V 4 bases and J 6 bases, with 18 bases left between them. There are 15 residues in the CDR3. Germline values: CDR1 SNHLY, CDR2 FYNNEI. The CDR3 DNA follows: TGTGCCAGCAGTGTTAAGGACACGACCTTCGATGGCTACACCTTC. Translated: CASSVKDTTFDGYTF.